The 24 T cell receptor beta chains in this list originate from one sample, sequenced in a study of T cell responses to AZD1222 COVID-19 vaccine. Method: immunoSEQ multiplex PCR; TCRdb's copy keeps in-frame clones and lacks some. Among more than 75,000 clones listed, about 92% were seen once. Material: peripheral blood, obtained on day 0 of AZD1222 vaccination. The receptor set was obtained from an adult in good health.

The chain couples TRBV6-1 to TRBJ2-7; 10 nucleotides match TRBD2. CDR1 is MNHNS and CDR2 is SASEGT in the germline V gene. V lost 1 base to trimming and J lost 0 bases; unmatched junction nucleotides: 0. The CDR3 runs to 15 residues. The CDR3: CASSEGTSGSYEQYF. DNA of the CDR3: TGTGCCAGCAGTGAAGGGACTAGCGGCTCCTACGAGCAGTACTTC.

The chain links TRBV28 to TRBJ1-1, with D perhaps matching TRBD1 (5 bases). Per the germline V gene, CDR1 is MDHEN and CDR2 is SYDVKM. The V end lost 6 bases, the J end lost 1 base, and 9 bases lay between the germline ends. This CDR3 spans 13 amino acids. CDR3 in amino acids: CASSSTGNTEAFF. In nucleotides, the CDR3 is TGTGCCAGCAGCTCTACAGGGAACACTGAAGCTTTCTTT.

The chain combines TRBV5-1 with TRBJ2-1; D is unclear. CDR1 and CDR2 from the germline V gene are SGHRS and YFSETQ. The CDR3 covers 15 residues. Trimming left V 2 bases short and J 5 bases short, with 14 bases between. The CDR3 DNA sequence: TGCGCCAGCAGCTTACAAGGTCACTTAAACAATGAGCAGTTCTTC. It codes for CASSLQGHLNNEQFF.

This clone was observed once. V is TRBV5-6 and J is TRBJ2-2, with 9 bases aligning to TRBD2. The V segment lost 2 bases and the J segment 1 base; nucleotides outside the gene matches: 6. The germline gives CDR1 SGHDT, CDR2 YYEEEE. The CDR3 extends over 17 amino acids. The CDR3 loop reads CASSLRASGVNTGELFF. The DNA for the CDR3 is TGTGCCAGCAGCTTACGAGCTAGCGGGGTGAACACCGGGGAGCTGTTTTTT.

This chain links TRBV7-6 with TRBJ2-7; D may correspond to TRBD1 or TRBD2 (6 bases each). Germline V CDR1 and CDR2: SGHVS, FNYEAQ. Between the trimmed V and J ends, which lost 1 base and 2 bases, there was a span of 15 bases. This CDR3 comprises 16 residues. CDR3 amino acids: CASSLGGVRGPYEQYF. Here the CDR3 DNA reads TGTGCCAGCAGCTTAGGGGGGGTCCGGGGGCCCTACGAGCAGTACTTC.

The gene calls are TRBV3-1 (or the pseudogene TRBV3-2) and TRBJ1-2; D is perhaps TRBD1 (5 bases). V dropped 4 bases and J dropped 5 bases, with 11 bases sitting between them. Germline values: CDR1 LGHDT, CDR2 YNNKEL (reference sequence). The CDR3 runs 13 residues. CDR3 in amino acids: CASSLYEGYGYTF. The DNA of the CDR3 is TGTGCCAGCAGCCTTTATGAGGGGTATGGCTACACCTTC.

This chain links TRBV6-7 with TRBJ2-3; 10 bases line up with TRBD2. TRBV6-7 is an open reading frame, and its role is uncertain. Trimming at V came to 6 bases and at J to 2 bases, leaving 8 bases not matched to a gene. This CDR3 has 16 residues. CDR3 sequence (DNA): TGTGCCAGCAGCCTCACTAGCGGGACTTTCACAGATACGCAGTATTTT. It yields the protein CASSLTSGTFTDTQYF.

The rearrangement joins TRBV28 to TRBJ2-4; TRBD1 is a possible D gene (5 bases). Germline-derived CDR1 and CDR2 are MDHEN and SYDVKM. V shed 6 bases and J shed 4 bases, with 19 bases lying between them. The CDR3 contains 16 residues. Here the CDR3 reads CASSPYGAGPKNIQYF. In DNA form, the CDR3 reads TGTGCCAGCAGCCCCTATGGGGCAGGGCCGAAAAACATTCAGTACTTC.

The chain has TRBV28 and TRBJ1-5, with D possibly TRBD1 on 6 matching bases. CDR1 is MDHEN, CDR2 SYDVKM, per germline. V lost 2 bases and J lost 6, with 17 bases in between. The CDR3 is 16 amino acids. The CDR3 nucleotides are TGTGCCAGCAGTTTAGACTCTTACAGGGTTGGTCAGCCCCAGCATTTT. As protein: CASSLDSYRVGQPQHF.

The chain recombines TRBV19 with TRBJ1-2, with 9 bases identical to TRBD1. CDR1 LNHDA and CDR2 SQIVND come from the germline V gene (reference sequence). The CDR3 contains 15 residues. Losses at the gene ends were 5 bases for V and 2 bases for J; bases not matched to a gene: 6. CDR3 protein: CASSPGTGRNYGYTF. The CDR3 DNA reads as TGTGCCAGTAGTCCGGGGACAGGGCGGAACTATGGCTACACCTTC.

This chain joins TRBV5-5 and TRBJ2-7; TRBD2 matches at 8 bases. The CDR3 has 18 amino acids. Trimming took 4 bases from V and 2 from J; bases not matched to a gene: 17. The germline CDR1 and CDR2 sequences are SGHKS and YYEKEE (reference sequence). The CDR3 DNA reads as TGTGCCAGCAGCCGGCTAGCGGGCCAATCCCCCTTCCCCTACGAGCAGTACTTC. Translation: CASSRLAGQSPFPYEQYF.

The V gene is TRBV3-1 (or the pseudogene TRBV3-2), the J gene TRBJ2-1, with TRBD2 matching 10 bases. The CDR3 has 17 residues. The germline V gene has CDR1 LGHDT and CDR2 YNNKEL (reference sequence). V was pared by 1 base and J by 0 bases, with 3 bases of the junction left unmatched. The CDR3 region has the DNA TGTGCCAGCAGCCAAGGGACTAGCGGTCCCTCCTACAATGAGCAGTTCTTC. Translation gives CASSQGTSGPSYNEQFF.

Worth noting for this clone: At the DNA level, this CDR3 is encoded by other sequences in the same sample as well. The gene calls are TRBV7-3 and TRBJ1-1; no clear D gene. From germline, CDR1 is SGHTA and CDR2 FQGTGA. V was clipped by 2 bases and J by 3 bases, with 7 bases between them. The CDR3 contains 13 residues. Written as DNA, the CDR3 is TGTGCCAGCAGCTTAGGTTCTGACACTGAAGCTTTCTTT. Amino acid sequence: CASSLGSDTEAFF.

V gene TRBV9 combines with J gene TRBJ2-1; 9 bases fit TRBD2. Germline trimming cut 9 bases from V and 7 bases from J; bases unmatched to any gene: 11. The CDR3 has 14 amino acids. Germline-derived CDR1 and CDR2 are SGDLS and YYNGEE. The CDR3 loop reads CAKGPASGNNEQFF. The CDR3 DNA sequence: TGTGCCAAGGGCCCGGCTAGCGGGAATAATGAGCAGTTCTTC.

V usage is TRBV9 and J usage is TRBJ2-1, with 8 bases fitting TRBD2. Germline V gene lookup returns CDR1 SGDLS and CDR2 YYNGEE. The CDR3 consists of 16 residues. The junction had 14 bases not matched to a gene; V was cut back by 4 bases and J by 8 bases. The CDR3: CASSSQGSGNGDEQFF. In DNA, the CDR3 is TGTGCCAGCAGCTCCCAAGGTAGCGGGAATGGCGATGAGCAGTTCTTC.

The V gene is TRBV5-1, the J gene TRBJ2-5, with D tentatively TRBD2 (6 bases). The CDR3 sequence is 16 residues long. The V and J ends lost 4 bases and 2 bases respectively, with 18 bases between them. Germline assignment: CDR1 SGHRS and CDR2 YFSETQ. The CDR3 here is CASSPGTSIPQETQYF. The DNA for the CDR3 is TGCGCCAGCAGCCCAGGGACTTCGATTCCTCAAGAGACCCAGTACTTC.

The chain recombines TRBV27 with TRBJ2-3; 12 nucleotides match TRBD2. V shed 2 bases and J 0 bases; nucleotides not matched to a gene: 3. The germline CDR1 and CDR2 sequences are MNHEY and SMNVEV (reference sequence). The CDR3 totals 17 residues. Here the CDR3 DNA reads TGTGCCAGCAGTTTAATAGGGACTAGCGGGAGCACAGATACGCAGTATTTT. The encoded protein is CASSLIGTSGSTDTQYF.

The rearrangement uses TRBV29-1 and TRBJ2-7, with unresolved D. CDR3 length equals 18 residues. V was clipped by 1 base and J by 0 bases, with 22 bases between them. The germline gives CDR1 SQVTM, CDR2 ANQGSEA. The CDR3 spells CSVEGWTLGLVGSYEQYF. Written as DNA, the CDR3 is TGCAGCGTTGAAGGTTGGACCCTAGGGTTGGTAGGCTCCTACGAGCAGTACTTC.

The genes are TRBV24-1 and TRBJ2-1; 10 bases are a match to TRBD1. Germline CDR1 reads KGHDR; CDR2 reads SFDVKD. The CDR3 is 15 amino acids. Trimming cost V 4 bases and J 10 bases; bases outside gene matches: 9. CDR3 region: CATSDTRTGGQEQFF. The CDR3 DNA follows: TGTGCCACCAGTGACACTAGGACAGGGGGACAAGAGCAGTTCTTC.

The rearrangement joins TRBV5-4 to TRBJ2-3, with 7 bases identical to TRBD2. From germline, CDR1 is SGHNT and CDR2 YYREEE (reference sequence). V dropped 0 bases and J dropped 3; count of bases not matched to a gene: 1. The CDR3 is 14 residues long. The CDR3 spells CASSLAGGTDTQYF. CDR3 sequence (DNA): TGTGCCAGCAGCTTGGCGGGAGGTACAGATACGCAGTATTTT.

The V gene is TRBV3-1 (or the pseudogene TRBV3-2), the J gene TRBJ1-6, with D possibly TRBD1 on 5 matching bases. The CDR3 loop spans 16 amino acids. Germline assignment: CDR1 LGHDT and CDR2 YNNKEL (reference sequence). The ends were cut back, 0 bases at V and 3 bases at J, with 9 bases in the middle. CDR3 sequence: CASSQEGVDYNSPLHF. The CDR3 bases are TGTGCCAGCAGCCAAGAAGGGGTCGACTATAATTCACCCCTCCACTTT.

The rearrangement links TRBV2 to TRBJ2-2; D unresolved. There are 15 residues in the CDR3. Germline V lookup: CDR1 SNHLY, CDR2 FYNNEI. V gave up 7 bases and J gave up 3 bases, with 15 bases separating them. In DNA, the CDR3 is TGTGCCAGCAACATGGTGGACCTGGACACCGGGGAGCTGTTTTTT. Protein: CASNMVDLDTGELFF.

The V and J genes are TRBV30 and TRBJ1-2; D is ambiguous. The V end was cut by 4 bases, the J end by 0 bases, with 9 bases between. The CDR3 length is 13 residues. The germline CDR1 and CDR2 sequences are GTSNPN and SVGIG (reference sequence). CDR3 DNA: TGTGCCTGGACCCTAGGAGCTAACTATGGCTACACCTTC. Residues: CAWTLGANYGYTF.

The rearrangement links TRBV19 to TRBJ2-7; D may be TRBD2 (6 bases). Germline CDR1 is LNHDA and CDR2 is SQIVND (reference sequence). The CDR3 runs to 16 residues. V lost 3 bases and J 5 bases, leaving 20 bases between the germline ends. CDR3 in amino acids: CASSMGTPIRGNEQYF. The DNA of the CDR3 is TGTGCCAGTAGTATGGGGACTCCGATTCGAGGGAACGAGCAGTACTTC.